This T cell receptor (beta chain) was retrieved from a study of cytomegalovirus exposure and HLA in healthy donors. Study information: The study placed around 80% of its approximately 400 genotyped donors in the Caucasian-associated ancestry cluster.

Regarding the study as a whole: Further analysis was carried out later, and it showed several of the most significant clusters appearing linked to common viral pathogens.

Concerning this clone itself: Its antigen is still unknown.

The PCR ran on 60 Vbeta and 13 Jbeta primers. Data came from immunoSEQ multiplex PCR; TCRdb stores just in-frame clones and leaves some out. The table shows 150,000 to 160,000 clones, with 74% occurring only once. Germline V gene lookup returns CDR1 SGHRS and CDR2 YFSETQ. Trimming cost V 0 bases and J 7 bases; bases outside gene matches: 4. CDR3 length equals 15 residues. J is TRBJ1-6 and V is TRBV5-1; 7 nucleotides match TRBD1. This TCR came from a man aged 30 to 45 in good health and CMV-seronegative. Source material: PBMCs. The CDR3 here is CASSLEGGGNSPLHF. The DNA of the CDR3 is TGCGCCAGCAGCTTGGAAGGGGGCGGGAATTCACCCCTCCACTTT.